This entry lists 17 T cell receptor beta chains sequenced from one sample in a study of control samples from healthy donors and cancer patients. TCRdb's copy holds only in-frame clones and misses some; the assay was immunoSEQ multiplex PCR. The sample lists 150,000 to 190,000 clones; over 90% were seen once. The sample taken for sequencing was blood. The receptors were sampled from a man aged 45-65 years in good health.

This clone was observed a single time. The chain is built from TRBV5-1 and TRBJ2-7, with 10 bases that match TRBD1. Germline-derived CDR1 and CDR2 are SGHRS and YFSETQ. V shed 0 bases and J 3 bases; nucleotides not matched to a gene: 6. The CDR3 sequence is 16 residues long. CDR3 DNA: TGCGCCAGCAGCTTGGCCTCCGGGACAGGGGTCTACGAGCAGTACTTC. It codes for CASSLASGTGVYEQYF.

The rearrangement uses TRBV11-2 and TRBJ1-1; unclear D gene. This CDR3 is built from 13 residues. Per the germline V gene, CDR1 is SGHAT and CDR2 is FQNNGV. V was shortened by 2 bases and J by 0 bases, with 4 bases between the two germline ends. This chain's CDR3 is CASSLSLNTEAFF. CDR3 DNA: TGTGCCAGCAGCTTAAGTCTGAACACTGAAGCTTTCTTT.

This chain uses TRBV3-1 (or the pseudogene TRBV3-2) with TRBJ1-3, with a possible D match to TRBD1 (5 bases). V was clipped by 5 bases and J by 2 bases, with 19 bases between them. The length of the CDR3 is 17 residues. Germline V lookup: CDR1 LGHDT, CDR2 YNNKEL (reference sequence). CDR3 amino acids: CASSEVGAAHTGNTIYF. The CDR3 bases are TGTGCCAGCAGCGAGGTCGGGGCAGCTCACACTGGAAACACCATATATTTT.

The rearrangement links TRBV11-2 to TRBJ1-1; no definite D call. The CDR3 covers 12 residues. V lost 3 bases and J 4 bases, leaving 6 bases between the germline ends. Per the germline V gene, CDR1 is SGHAT and CDR2 is FQNNGV. CDR3: CASSFITTEAFF. CDR3 nucleotide sequence: TGTGCCAGCAGCTTTATAACCACTGAAGCTTTCTTT.

This chain connects TRBV5-1 to TRBJ2-1; no firm D call. The germline V and J ends were trimmed by 4 bases and 0 bases, with 17 bases remaining between them. Germline CDR1 is SGHRS and CDR2 is YFSETQ. The CDR3 spans 17 residues. The CDR3 DNA follows: TGCGCCAGCAGCCAAGGTACAAGGTCCCTCTCCTACAATGAGCAGTTCTTC. It yields the protein CASSQGTRSLSYNEQFF.

The genes are TRBV27 and TRBJ2-7; TRBD1 matches at 8 bases. V shed 6 bases, J shed 2 bases, and the junction held 6 bases outside the gene matches. The CDR3 extends over 14 amino acids. From germline, CDR1 is MNHEY and CDR2 SMNVEV (reference sequence). CDR3 DNA sequence: TGTGCCAGCAGAGCAGGGGGCCGTGCCTACGAGCAGTACTTC. It codes for CASRAGGRAYEQYF.

This chain connects TRBV5-1 to TRBJ2-3; 7 bases agree with TRBD2. Germline V lookup: CDR1 SGHRS, CDR2 YFSETQ. V gave up 4 bases and J gave up 2 bases; unmatched junction bases: 13. The length of the CDR3 is 17 residues. The chain's CDR3 is CASSRAPASGSTDTQYF. CDR3 DNA sequence: TGCGCCAGCAGCCGGGCCCCCGCTAGCGGTTCCACAGATACGCAGTATTTT.

The rearrangement links TRBV21-1 to TRBJ1-1; the table names TRBD1, a call not compared with the DNA. TRBV21-1 is listed as a pseudogene. The CDR3 runs to 13 residues. The chain's CDR3 is CASSRDPGQSAFF. CDR3 in DNA: TGTGCCAGCAGCAGAGATCCGGGACAAAGCGCTTTCTTT.

The V and J genes are TRBV10-2 and TRBJ1-1; no definite D call. This CDR3 is built from 13 residues. The V gene's germline CDR1 is WSHSY and CDR2 SAAADI. V lost 8 bases and J 0 bases, leaving 10 bases between the germline ends. The chain's CDR3 is CASLGMMNTEAFF. CDR3 DNA sequence: TGCGCCAGCCTTGGGATGATGAACACTGAAGCTTTCTTT.

The genes are TRBV19 and TRBJ2-7; the match to TRBD1 covers 12 bases. The CDR3 length is 15 residues. Losses at the gene ends were 6 bases for V and 5 bases for J; bases not matched to a gene: 8. From germline, CDR1 is LNHDA and CDR2 SQIVND (reference sequence). The CDR3 region has the DNA TGTGCCAGTAGACGCACCGGGACAGGGGGCGACGAGCAGTACTTC. Protein product: CASRRTGTGGDEQYF.

The chain has TRBV3-1 (or the pseudogene TRBV3-2) and TRBJ2-1, with 10 nucleotides matching TRBD2. Trimming took 4 bases from V and 5 from J; bases not matched to a gene: 8. The CDR3 spans 16 residues. In germline, CDR1 is LGHDT, CDR2 YNNKEL (reference sequence). CDR3 in DNA: TGTGCCAGCAGCCCCCGTTGGCTAGCGGGAGACAATGAGCAGTTCTTC. This gives the protein CASSPRWLAGDNEQFF.

The chain employs TRBV28 and TRBJ1-1; no clear D. There are 15 residues in the CDR3. Deletions cut 1 base from V and 0 bases from J, with 9 bases between. Germline V gene data show CDR1 as MDHEN and CDR2 as SYDVKM. CDR3 region: CASSLSAGMNTEAFF. In DNA, the CDR3 is TGTGCCAGCAGTTTATCGGCAGGAATGAACACTGAAGCTTTCTTT.

The chain joins TRBV5-1 to TRBJ2-7, with unresolved D. This CDR3 spans 11 amino acids. Germline-derived CDR1 and CDR2 are SGHRS and YFSETQ. V lost 4 bases, J lost 2 bases, and 4 bases lay in between. CDR3 protein: CASSAAYEQYF. CDR3 DNA sequence: TGCGCCAGCAGCGCCGCCTACGAGCAGTACTTC.

The chain joins TRBV27 to TRBJ1-5; D may be TRBD1 (6 bases). Germline CDR1 and CDR2: MNHEY and SMNVEV (reference sequence). Trimming pared 6 bases from V and 6 bases from J, leaving 15 bases between. The CDR3 has 14 residues. The CDR3 protein is CASSSGSGVQPQHF. Written as DNA, the CDR3 is TGTGCCAGCAGCTCCGGATCAGGGGTTCAGCCCCAGCATTTT.

CDR3 bases: TGCGCCAGCAGCCTTAGTAGGGGCGCGGGGCAGCCCCAGCATTTT. Its translation is CASSLSRGAGQPQHF. The V and J genes are TRBV4-1 and TRBJ1-5; D is perhaps TRBD1 (5 bases). Trimming cost V 4 bases and J 7 bases, with 17 bases left between them. From germline, CDR1 is MGHRA and CDR2 YSYEKL. The CDR3 spans 15 residues.

As concerns this clone: Other DNA sequences of this sample code for an identical CDR3. The V call is TRBV3-1 (or the pseudogene TRBV3-2), the J call TRBJ2-7, with D maybe TRBD2 (5 bases). The CDR3 is 12 residues long. The V gene lost 4 bases and the J gene lost 7 bases, with 11 bases spanning the gap. CDR1 is LGHDT, CDR2 YNNKEL, per germline (reference sequence). The CDR3 reads CASSPGRGEQYF. The CDR3 DNA is TGTGCCAGCAGCCCGGGCCGAGGGGAGCAGTACTTC.

The chain employs TRBV6-6 and TRBJ1-2; the D is unclear. The CDR3 contains 14 residues. Between the trimmed V and J ends, which lost 0 bases and 2 bases, there was a span of 7 bases. Germline CDR1 and CDR2: MNHNY and SVGAGI (reference sequence). DNA for the CDR3: TGTGCCAGCAGTTACTCGATGGGGAACTATGGCTACACCTTC. Translated: CASSYSMGNYGYTF.